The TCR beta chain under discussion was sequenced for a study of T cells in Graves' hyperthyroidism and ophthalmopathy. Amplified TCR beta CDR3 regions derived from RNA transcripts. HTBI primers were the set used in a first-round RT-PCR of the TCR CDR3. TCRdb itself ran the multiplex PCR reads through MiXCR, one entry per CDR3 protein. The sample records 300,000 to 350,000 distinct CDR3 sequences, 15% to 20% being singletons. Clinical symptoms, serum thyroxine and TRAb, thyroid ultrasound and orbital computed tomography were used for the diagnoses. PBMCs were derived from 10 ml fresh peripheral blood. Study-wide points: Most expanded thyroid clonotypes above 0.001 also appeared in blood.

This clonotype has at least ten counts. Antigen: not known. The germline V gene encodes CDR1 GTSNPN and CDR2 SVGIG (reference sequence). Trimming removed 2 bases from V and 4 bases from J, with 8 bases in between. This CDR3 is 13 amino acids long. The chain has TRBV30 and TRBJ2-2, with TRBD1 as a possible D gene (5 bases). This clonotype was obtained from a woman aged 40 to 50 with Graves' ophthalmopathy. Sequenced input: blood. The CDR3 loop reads CAWSLTGTGELFF. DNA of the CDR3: TGTGCCTGGAGTTTAACAGGCACCGGGGAGCTGTTTTTT.